The 30 T cell receptor beta chains below all came from one sample that was sequenced in a study of blood T cell repertoires in COVID-19 (dated by TCRdb to about 2020). The receptor library was made with the immunoSEQ multiplex PCR assay. TCRdb's version of the immuneACCESS table is confined to in-frame rearrangements and falls short of the full clone set. An unresolved V gene accounts for under half of the shortfall where checked; the remainder is of unknown origin. The sample data list around 300,000 clones, and around four fifths of these were observed just once. The ten largest clones represent roughly 10% of the sample. Sequenced sample: peripheral blood. The receptors derive from a woman aged 50 to 60 who had recovered from COVID-19.

In its sample, this clone was seen once. The same CDR3 is also encoded by other DNA sequences in this sample. CDR3 in amino acids: CASSRQTSTDTQYF. The CDR3 coding sequence is TGTGCCAGCAGCCGACAGACCAGCACAGATACGCAGTATTTT. The chain joins TRBV27 to TRBJ2-3; TRBD1 is a possible D gene (5 bases). The CDR3 length is 14 residues. Germline V CDR1 and CDR2: MNHEY, SMNVEV (reference sequence). The V end was cut by 6 bases, the J end by 0 bases, with 10 bases between.

V gene TRBV6-2 or TRBV6-3 combines with J gene TRBJ2-3; 14 bases line up with TRBD2. This CDR3 has 16 amino acids. CDR1 and CDR2 from the germline V gene are MNHEY and SVGEGT. After removal of 5 bases from V and 6 bases from J, the junction contained 7 bases not matched to a gene. The CDR3 DNA sequence: TGTGCCAGCAGTCCGGGACTAGCGGGGGCTTCGGATACGCAGTATTTT. It yields the protein CASSPGLAGASDTQYF.

The rearrangement links TRBV5-1 to TRBJ2-7; TRBD1 is a possible D gene (6 bases). The germline V and J ends were trimmed by 3 bases and 7 bases, with 20 bases remaining between them. Germline V gives CDR1 SGHRS, CDR2 YFSETQ. There are 15 residues in the CDR3. CDR3 bases: TGCGCCAGCAGCTCTGGACGTTCCGCAGGGGAGGAGCAGTACTTC. This sequence encodes CASSSGRSAGEEQYF.

The chain uses TRBV4-3 and TRBJ1-1; TRBD1 aligns across 7 bases. The CDR3 sequence is 20 residues long. CDR1 is LGHNA and CDR2 is YSLEER in the germline V gene. The V and J ends lost 0 bases and 4 bases, in that order; junction bases with no gene match: 20. The CDR3 sequence is CASSQDLGGQGVIKSTEAFF. The CDR3 DNA reads as TGCGCCAGCAGCCAAGATCTTGGAGGTCAGGGGGTAATAAAGTCCACTGAAGCTTTCTTT.

This chain links TRBV28 with TRBJ1-1; possible D gene TRBD1, 6 bases. CDR3 length equals 14 residues. Germline CDR1 and CDR2: MDHEN and SYDVKM. Trimming pared 5 bases from V and 11 bases from J, leaving 21 bases between. The CDR3 bases are TGTGCCAGCAGTCTCCCCCAAACAGGGTTCTCGGCTTTCTTT. Its protein product is CASSLPQTGFSAFF. Based on the CDR3 plus reference TRBV28 and TRBJ1-1, the full variable domain is DVKVTQSSRYLVKRTGEKVFLECVQDMDHENMFWYRQDPGLGLRLIYFSYDVKMKEKGDIPEGYSVSREKKERFSLILESASTNQTSMYLCASSLPQTGFSAFFGQGTRLTVV.

This chain connects TRBV5-6 to TRBJ1-1, with 10 bases aligning to TRBD1. The CDR3 has 14 residues. CDR1 is SGHDT, CDR2 YYEEEE, per germline. The J segment lost 4 bases and the V segment lost 4 bases, leaving 4 bases of the junction unmatched. CDR3 nucleotides: TGTGCCAGCAGCCGTGGACAGGGGGGCACTGAAGCTTTCTTT. This codes for CASSRGQGGTEAFF.

This clone was detected many times. The gene calls are TRBV29-1 and TRBJ2-1; TRBD1 matches 7 bases. CDR3 length equals 14 residues. Germline assignment: CDR1 SQVTM and CDR2 ANQGSEA. The V segment lost 8 bases and the J segment 9 bases; nucleotides outside the gene matches: 16. DNA for the CDR3: TGCAGCCCTCCGACAGGGTTGGTTCCAAGTGAGCAGTTCTTC. It codes for CSPPTGLVPSEQFF.

The rearrangement uses TRBV28 and TRBJ2-7; TRBD2 agrees at 13 bases. The length of the CDR3 is 16 residues. Germline V gene lookup returns CDR1 MDHEN and CDR2 SYDVKM. Trimming took 8 bases from V and 2 from J; bases not matched to a gene: 9. DNA for the CDR3: TGTGCCAGCCCGCCCCCCGGGACTAGCGGGACCTACGAGCAGTACTTC. Translation: CASPPPGTSGTYEQYF.

Points on this clone: An end of the junction differs from the germline gene, which may be a read error. The CDR3, as DNA: TGTGCCAGCAGAGACGGGGCCTCGGGGGACCCCCATTTT. It specifies CASRDGASGDPHF. The chain uses TRBV28 and TRBJ1-3; a possible D gene is TRBD1 (5 bases). CDR1 and CDR2 from the germline V gene are MDHEN and SYDVKM. This CDR3 has 13 amino acids.

In the case of this clone: This sample includes further DNA sequences coding for the same CDR3. The V gene is TRBV15, the J gene TRBJ1-1; possible D gene TRBD1, 6 bases. Trimming shortened V by 3 bases and J by 3 bases, and 8 bases separated the two germline ends. Germline CDR1 and CDR2: LNHNV and YYDKDF (reference sequence). This CDR3 has 13 residues. The CDR3 coding sequence is TGTGCCACCAGCAGTCACAGGGACACTGAAGCTTTCTTT. It is translated as CATSSHRDTEAFF.

Note on this clone: Within the sample, other DNA sequences also encode this same CDR3. V usage is TRBV19 and J usage is TRBJ2-4; the D is unclear. Germline CDR1 and CDR2: LNHDA and SQIVND (reference sequence). V shed 6 bases and J shed 1 base, with 4 bases lying between them. This CDR3 has 12 residues. The DNA for the CDR3 is TGTGCCAGTAGCCTGGCCAAAAACATTCAGTACTTC. It encodes CASSLAKNIQYF.

CDR3 amino acids: CASSDRAVANTGELFF. In DNA form, the CDR3 reads TGTGCCAGCAGTGACAGGGCGGTGGCGAACACCGGGGAGCTGTTTTTT. The V and J genes are TRBV2 and TRBJ2-2; the D gene is possibly TRBD1 (5 bases). The V end was cut by 3 bases, the J end by 0 bases, with 11 bases between. This CDR3 is built from 16 residues. The germline V gene has CDR1 SNHLY and CDR2 FYNNEI.

Remarks on this clone: The identical CDR3 is also encoded by other nucleotide sequences in the sample. The V call is TRBV18, the J call TRBJ2-1, with 7 bases identical to TRBD2. V was pared by 0 bases and J by 0 bases, with 2 bases of the junction left unmatched. Germline CDR1 reads KGHSH; CDR2 reads LQKENI. This CDR3 is built from 16 residues. The CDR3 region has the DNA TGTGCCAGCTCACCACCGTCGGGAGGCTCCTACAATGAGCAGTTCTTC. The encoded protein is CASSPPSGGSYNEQFF.

The chain links TRBV5-1 to TRBJ2-7, with D uncertain. V lost 4 bases to trimming and J lost 2 bases, with 10 bases between them. Germline CDR1 is SGHRS and CDR2 is YFSETQ. The CDR3 has 13 residues. The chain's CDR3 is CASSAPAAYEQYF. DNA of the CDR3: TGCGCCAGCAGCGCTCCCGCGGCCTACGAGCAGTACTTC.

The J gene is TRBJ2-5, the V gene TRBV13; the match to TRBD2 covers 11 bases. Losses at the gene ends were 5 bases for V and 0 bases for J; bases not matched to a gene: 5. Germline CDR1 and CDR2: PRHDT and FYEKMQ (reference sequence). This CDR3 contains 16 residues. CDR3 sequence reads: CASSTRTSGYQETQYF. DNA of the CDR3: TGTGCCAGCAGCACCAGGACTAGCGGGTACCAAGAGACCCAGTACTTC.

The chain recombines TRBV4-3 with TRBJ2-2, with 7 bases lining up with TRBD2. This CDR3 is 15 amino acids long. Trimming cost V 0 bases and J 5 bases; bases outside gene matches: 3. CDR1 and CDR2 from the germline V gene are LGHNA and YSLEER. Here the CDR3 reads CASSQDQGGTGELFF. CDR3 nucleotides: TGCGCCAGCAGCCAAGATCAGGGAGGGACCGGGGAGCTGTTTTTT.

The chain couples TRBV4-3 to TRBJ2-1, with a tentative D call TRBD2 (5 bases). Germline-derived CDR1 and CDR2 are LGHNA and YSLEER. The ends were cut back, 5 bases at V and 9 bases at J, with 20 bases in the middle. This CDR3 is 15 amino acids long. CDR3 amino acids: CASSRAGPGNTEQFF. The CDR3 DNA reads TGCGCCAGCAGCAGAGCCGGGCCGGGGAATACTGAGCAGTTCTTC.

V usage is TRBV19 and J usage is TRBJ1-1; no clear D gene. The V gene lost 6 bases and the J gene lost 2 bases, with 13 bases spanning the gap. The CDR3 is 14 amino acids. Per the germline V gene, CDR1 is LNHDA and CDR2 is SQIVND (reference sequence). As DNA, the CDR3 is TGTGCCAGTAGAGGTTCACAGAGCAACACTGAAGCTTTCTTT. This sequence encodes CASRGSQSNTEAFF.

As to this clone: Other DNA sequences within the sample encode an identical CDR3. CDR3 sequence reads: CASSSQGNTEAFF. The CDR3 coding sequence is TGCGCCAGCAGCTCGCAGGGGAACACTGAAGCTTTCTTT. The rearrangement uses TRBV5-1 and TRBJ1-1; D possibly corresponds to TRBD1 (5 bases). Germline V gene sequence: CDR1 SGHRS, CDR2 YFSETQ. Trimming removed 3 bases from V and 1 base from J, with 7 bases in between. The length of the CDR3 is 13 residues.

V usage is TRBV27 and J usage is TRBJ1-2; perhaps TRBD1 as D (6 bases). V was pared by 5 bases and J by 4 bases, with 23 bases between. CDR1 and CDR2 (germline): MNHEY, SMNVEV (reference sequence). CDR3 length: 17 residues. Here the CDR3 DNA reads TGTGCCAGCAGTCTTTCGGGAGGGGCGGGAGGGGGCTATGGCTACACCTTC. It encodes CASSLSGGAGGGYGYTF.

This clone was seen a single time. The chain carries TRBV15 and TRBJ2-7; 12 positions match TRBD2. The trim removed 4 bases at V and 3 bases at J, leaving 7 bases unmatched. This CDR3 comprises 16 residues. Germline values: CDR1 LNHNV, CDR2 YYDKDF (reference sequence). The CDR3 loop is CATSNLAGGPIYEQYF. CDR3 bases: TGTGCCACCAGCAATCTAGCGGGAGGGCCAATCTACGAGCAGTACTTC. The complete variable domain, with remaining parts taken from reference TRBV15 and TRBJ2-7, reads DAMVIQNPRYQVTQFGKPVTLSCSQTLNHNVMYWYQQKSSQAPKLLFHYYDKDFNNEADTPDNFQSRRPNTSFCFLDIRSPGLGDTAMYLCATSNLAGGPIYEQYFGPGTRLTVT.

The chain employs TRBV4-3 and TRBJ1-1, with D possibly being TRBD1 (6 bases). This CDR3 has 14 amino acids. Germline V lookup: CDR1 LGHNA, CDR2 YSLEER. The V end lost 2 bases, the J end lost 4 bases, and 11 bases lay between the germline ends. The DNA of the CDR3 is TGCGCCAGCAGCCAACTGGGGGCGGGCACTGAAGCTTTCTTT. Translating gives CASSQLGAGTEAFF.

CDR3 amino acids: CASRRNRNTEAFF. The CDR3 region has the DNA TGTGCCAGCAGGAGAAATAGGAACACTGAAGCTTTCTTT. The chain employs TRBV12-3 or TRBV12-4 and TRBJ1-1; the D is unclear. V was pared by 6 bases and J by 1 base, with 9 bases between. CDR3 size: 13 residues.

The J gene is TRBJ1-5, the V gene TRBV27, with TRBD1 as a possible D gene (6 bases). Trimming took 3 bases from V and 6 from J, leaving 12 bases between them. Germline V gene sequence: CDR1 MNHEY, CDR2 SMNVEV (reference sequence). There are 14 residues in the CDR3. CDR3 sequence: CASSFGGAGQPQHF. CDR3 DNA sequence: TGTGCCAGCAGTTTTGGGGGGGCTGGTCAGCCCCAGCATTTT.

The chain employs TRBV4-3 and TRBJ1-4, with D unclear. The CDR3 length is 17 residues. The V gene's germline CDR1 is LGHNA and CDR2 YSLEER. The ends were cut back, 0 bases at V and 0 bases at J, with 11 bases in the middle. The CDR3 loop is CASSQDTGVATNEKLFF. CDR3 sequence (DNA): TGCGCCAGCAGCCAAGATACCGGGGTTGCAACTAATGAAAAACTGTTTTTT.

The gene calls are TRBV6-2 or TRBV6-3 and TRBJ2-1, with 10 positions matching TRBD2. V lost 2 bases to trimming and J lost 11 bases; unmatched junction nucleotides: 9. The CDR3 consists of 15 residues. The germline CDR1 and CDR2 sequences are MNHEY and SVGEGT. For the CDR3, the DNA is TGTGCCAGCAGTTACGACCCCTTAGCGGGGGGCCAGCAGTTCTTC. This gives the protein CASSYDPLAGGQQFF.

J is TRBJ1-3 and V is TRBV7-2; TRBD1 might be the D (5 bases). This CDR3 has 17 residues. Trimming removed 2 bases at V and 1 base at J, with 15 bases between. The germline V gene has CDR1 SGHTA and CDR2 FQGNSA. The DNA for the CDR3 is TGTGCCAGCAGCTTAAGCCAGGGCCGGAGTTCTGGAAACACCATATATTTT. The encoded protein is CASSLSQGRSSGNTIYF.

V gene TRBV6-6 combines with J gene TRBJ1-5, with a tentative D call TRBD1 (6 bases). Between the trimmed V and J ends, which lost 6 bases and 7 bases, there was a span of 13 bases. The CDR3 spans 13 residues. Germline V gene lookup returns CDR1 MNHNY and CDR2 SVGAGI (reference sequence). CDR3 sequence: CASSRQVGQPQHF. The CDR3 bases are TGTGCCAGCAGCAGACAGGTCGGGCAGCCCCAGCATTTT.

The chain combines TRBV11-2 with TRBJ2-2, with 8 bases fitting TRBD1. J was trimmed by 3 bases and V by 3 bases; bases with no gene match: 6. This CDR3 region has 16 residues. Germline CDR1 reads SGHAT; CDR2 reads FQNNGV. CDR3 DNA sequence: TGTGCCAGCAGCTTTCGGCAGGGGGCTGACACCGGGGAGCTGTTTTTT. Its protein is CASSFRQGADTGELFF.

In this sample, this clone turned up many times. The genes are TRBV7-3 and TRBJ2-1, with a tentative D call TRBD1 (5 bases). The CDR3 has 14 residues. The germline gives CDR1 SGHTA, CDR2 FQGTGA. Trimming left V 5 bases short and J 10 bases short, with 18 bases between. The CDR3 is CASSAGPLSGEQFF. The CDR3 DNA follows: TGTGCCAGCAGCGCCGGGCCGCTATCAGGGGAGCAGTTCTTC.